The 21 T cell receptor beta chains below all came from one sample that was sequenced in a study of cytomegalovirus exposure and HLA in healthy donors. TCRdb's table, derived via immunoSEQ multiplex PCR, lists solely in-frame clones and lacks some. Here the sample spans about 150,000 clones, roughly 84% being singletons. Source material: PBMCs. The receptors were gathered from a human donor in good health.

This chain uses TRBV28 with TRBJ1-4; D uncertain. This CDR3 is 11 amino acids long. The V end was cut by 3 bases, the J end by 7 bases, with 3 bases between. CDR1 and CDR2 (germline): MDHEN, SYDVKM. CDR3 DNA sequence: TGTGCCAGCAGTTTCTTTGAAAAACTGTTTTTT. Its translation: CASSFFEKLFF.

This chain connects TRBV4-2 to TRBJ1-4; tentative D call: TRBD1 (6 bases). This CDR3 has 15 residues. Trimming cost V 4 bases and J 7 bases, with 16 bases left between them. Germline CDR1 reads LGHNA; CDR2 reads YNFKEQ. The CDR3 DNA follows: TGTGCCAGCAGCCGGGACACCAGCTCTAGTGAAAAACTGTTTTTT. Translating it yields CASSRDTSSSEKLFF.

The chain uses TRBV18 and TRBJ2-7, with 9 bases identical to TRBD1. The V segment lost 0 bases and the J segment 9 bases; nucleotides outside the gene matches: 9. Germline V gene sequence: CDR1 KGHSH, CDR2 LQKENI. The CDR3 loop spans 15 amino acids. The CDR3 region is CASSPPSTGGSWQYF. The DNA of the CDR3 is TGTGCCAGCTCACCACCGTCGACAGGGGGATCGTGGCAGTACTTC.

This chain uses TRBV5-1 with TRBJ1-4; 7 nucleotides match TRBD1. This CDR3 contains 19 residues. J gave up 0 bases and V 4 bases, and 15 bases lay outside the gene matches. Germline loops: CDR1 SGHRS, CDR2 YFSETQ. CDR3 in DNA: TGCGCCAGCAGCAGGATCACAGGGGCCGACCGGTCAACTAATGAAAAACTGTTTTTT. This codes for CASSRITGADRSTNEKLFF.

The chain recombines TRBV4-3 with TRBJ2-7; maybe TRBD2 (6 bases). The germline CDR1 and CDR2 sequences are LGHNA and YSLEER. The CDR3 sequence is 17 residues long. The V end was cut by 0 bases, the J end by 0 bases, with 15 bases between. The chain's CDR3 is CASSQESGGAGSYEQYF. CDR3 in DNA: TGCGCCAGCAGCCAAGAATCTGGAGGGGCCGGCTCCTACGAGCAGTACTTC.

The genes are TRBV7-9 and TRBJ2-2, with 13 positions matching TRBD2. Trimming took 7 bases from V and 3 from J; bases not matched to a gene: 8. Germline CDR1 reads SEHNR; CDR2 reads FQNEAQ (reference sequence). This CDR3 comprises 17 residues. The CDR3 sequence is CASKLAGGPFDTGELFF. The CDR3 nucleotides read TGTGCCAGCAAACTAGCGGGGGGGCCGTTTGACACCGGGGAGCTGTTTTTT. The full variable domain, completed using reference TRBV7-9 and TRBJ2-2, is DTGVSQNPRHKITKRGQNVTFRCDPISEHNRLYWYRQTLGQGPEFLTYFQNEAQLEKSRLLSDRFSAERPKGSFSTLEIQRTEQGDSAMYLCASKLAGGPFDTGELFFGEGSRLTVL.

CDR3: CASSQALGQRYGYTF. The CDR3 DNA sequence: TGTGCCAGCAGCCAAGCTTTGGGACAGCGCTATGGCTACACCTTC. The V call is TRBV7-9, the J call TRBJ1-2, with 7 bases matching TRBD1. Germline assignment: CDR1 SEHNR and CDR2 FQNEAQ (reference sequence). This CDR3 has 15 amino acids. Unmatched junction bases numbered 10, after V lost 5 bases and J lost 4 bases.

The rearrangement links TRBV7-2 to TRBJ2-3; no clear D gene. Trimming removed 3 bases from V and 4 bases from J, with 14 bases in between. The CDR3 is 15 amino acids. The germline gives CDR1 SGHTA, CDR2 FQGNSA. CDR3 nucleotides: TGTGCCAGCAGCTTTCAGGCCCCCGTTGCAGATACGCAGTATTTT. This gives the protein CASSFQAPVADTQYF.

V usage is TRBV2 and J usage is TRBJ2-7; D uncertain. The ends were cut back, 7 bases at V and 6 bases at J, with 10 bases in the middle. This CDR3 has 11 amino acids. CDR1 is SNHLY and CDR2 is FYNNEI in the germline V gene. CDR3 in DNA: TGTGCCAGCACTCGAGTATCCGAGCAGTACTTC. It translates to CASTRVSEQYF.

The genes are TRBV5-1 and TRBJ2-7; 8 bases are a match to TRBD1. This CDR3 has 15 amino acids. The junction had 4 bases not matched to a gene; V was cut back by 0 bases and J by 2 bases. CDR1 SGHRS and CDR2 YFSETQ come from the germline V gene. Here the CDR3 DNA reads TGCGCCAGCAGCTTGGGGGGGACAGGAACCTACGAGCAGTACTTC. Its translation is CASSLGGTGTYEQYF.

This chain uses TRBV28 with TRBJ1-5; tentatively, D is TRBD1 (5 bases). The germline V gene encodes CDR1 MDHEN and CDR2 SYDVKM. CDR3 size: 15 residues. The V end was cut by 2 bases, the J end by 6 bases, with 14 bases between. DNA of the CDR3: TGTGCCAGCAGTTTAGTAGCAGGGTTCGGTCAGCCCCAGCATTTT. The encoded protein is CASSLVAGFGQPQHF. The complete variable domain, with remaining parts taken from reference TRBV28 and TRBJ1-5, reads DVKVTQSSRYLVKRTGEKVFLECVQDMDHENMFWYRQDPGLGLRLIYFSYDVKMKEKGDIPEGYSVSREKKERFSLILESASTNQTSMYLCASSLVAGFGQPQHFGDGTRLSIL.

The V and J genes are TRBV5-6 and TRBJ2-5, with 13 bases identical to TRBD2. The germline gives CDR1 SGHDT, CDR2 YYEEEE. The CDR3 is made up of 15 amino acids. Trimming removed 3 bases from V and 5 bases from J; junction bases left unmatched: 4. The CDR3, as DNA: TGTGCCAGCAGCTGGGGGACTAGCGGGGCGGAGACCCAGTACTTC. Amino acids: CASSWGTSGAETQYF.

Here the CDR3 reads CAWRVTKNEKLFF. CDR3 bases: TGTGCCTGGAGAGTGACTAAAAATGAAAAACTGTTTTTT. The chain employs TRBV30 and TRBJ1-4; D remains ambiguous. V lost 3 bases and J 5 bases, leaving 10 bases between the germline ends. Germline CDR1 GTSNPN, CDR2 SVGIG (reference sequence). The CDR3 is 13 amino acids.

This clone appeared a few times. The V call is TRBV5-1, the J call TRBJ1-6, with 7 bases fitting TRBD1. This CDR3 has 14 residues. After removal of 2 bases from V and 9 bases from J, the junction contained 5 bases not matched to a gene. Germline V gene data show CDR1 as SGHRS and CDR2 as YFSETQ. The CDR3 protein is CASSFGTASSPLHF. The CDR3, as DNA: TGCGCCAGCAGCTTCGGGACAGCTAGTTCACCCCTCCACTTT.

The chain joins TRBV11-2 to TRBJ2-5, with a possible D match to TRBD2 (5 bases). Germline V gene data show CDR1 as SGHAT and CDR2 as FQNNGV. V was cut by 4 bases and J by 5 bases, with 14 bases left in between. CDR3 size: 14 residues. CDR3 nucleotide sequence: TGTGCCAGCAGCTCCTTGGGGAGCGAGGAGACCCAGTACTTC. This translates into CASSSLGSEETQYF. Variable domain in full (rest from reference TRBV11-2 and TRBJ2-5): EAGVAQSPRYKIIEKRQSVAFWCNPISGHATLYWYQQILGQGPKLLIQFQNNGVVDDSQLPKDRFSAERLKGVDSTLKIQPAKLEDSAVYLCASSSLGSEETQYFGPGTRLLVL.

This chain links TRBV7-3 with TRBJ1-2, with D unclear. V lost 5 bases and J lost 14, with 21 bases in between. This CDR3 has 13 residues. CDR1 SGHTA and CDR2 FQGTGA come from the germline V gene. The CDR3 reads CASSPTSGRQTTF. The CDR3 coding sequence is TGTGCCAGCAGCCCAACCTCCGGTAGACAAACTACCTTC.

V and J are TRBV7-8 and TRBJ2-3; 14 bases match TRBD2. The V and J ends lost 2 bases and 8 bases, in that order; junction bases with no gene match: 6. The germline CDR1 and CDR2 sequences are SGHVS and FQNEAQ. The CDR3 is 16 residues long. CDR3 in amino acids: CASSLTGTSGSVTQYF. CDR3 nucleotide sequence: TGTGCCAGCAGCTTAACTGGGACTAGCGGGAGTGTTACGCAGTATTTT.

The genes are TRBV27 and TRBJ1-5; D unclear. Germline V gives CDR1 MNHEY, CDR2 SMNVEV (reference sequence). This CDR3 is 15 amino acids long. V was shortened by 3 bases and J by 7 bases, with 16 bases between the two germline ends. The CDR3 region is CASSFYAGSGQPQHF. CDR3 sequence (DNA): TGTGCCAGCAGTTTCTATGCGGGTTCCGGACAGCCCCAGCATTTT.

The rearrangement uses TRBV27 and TRBJ1-5; 9 bases line up with TRBD1. With 5 bases clipped from V and 4 bases from J, the junction kept 6 bases outside the gene matches. The CDR3 loop spans 15 amino acids. Germline values: CDR1 MNHEY, CDR2 SMNVEV (reference sequence). The CDR3 region has the DNA TGTGCCAGCAGTCCCCGGACAGGGGCGAATCAGCCCCAGCATTTT. Translating gives CASSPRTGANQPQHF.

This CDR3 is CAISDPGEVFGELFF. CDR3 bases: TGTGCCATCAGTGACCCGGGAGAGGTTTTCGGGGAGCTGTTTTTT. V and J are TRBV10-3 and TRBJ2-2; D may be TRBD2 (6 bases). CDR3 length: 15 residues. From germline, CDR1 is ENHRY and CDR2 SYGVKD. V lost 3 bases and J 7 bases, leaving 15 bases between the germline ends.

This sequence joins TRBV5-1 and TRBJ2-5; D perhaps matches TRBD2 (5 bases). The germline gives CDR1 SGHRS, CDR2 YFSETQ. With 0 bases removed from V and 1 base from J, the gap between germline ends came to 10 bases. The CDR3 sequence is 15 residues long. This chain's CDR3 is CASSLVVAGQETQYF. The CDR3 DNA reads as TGCGCCAGCAGCTTGGTGGTCGCGGGCCAAGAGACCCAGTACTTC.